This T cell receptor (beta chain) originates from a study of blood T cell repertoires in COVID-19. Authors' analysis steps: Amplification with reference gene primers provided the estimates of nucleated cell counts. Clones were read by immunoSEQ multiplex PCR, and TCRdb kept only the in-frame ones, dropping some. Clone size and V and J calls were adopted from that table, with D and trimming inferred from the DNA. The sample shows about 250,000 clones, about 83% of them seen only once. Germline loops: CDR1 SGDLS, CDR2 YYNGEE. The CDR3 extends over 18 amino acids. V was clipped by 4 bases and J by 0 bases; unmatched bases: 12.

This chain joins TRBV9 and TRBJ1-5; 8 positions agree with TRBD1. The sample taken for sequencing was peripheral blood. The source is a woman of 80 years or more with COVID-19, enrolled during active disease. CDR3 coding DNA: TGTGCCAGCAGCATAGCGACAGGGGACCTTTATAGCAATCAGCCCCAGCATTTT. This translates into CASSIATGDLYSNQPQHF.